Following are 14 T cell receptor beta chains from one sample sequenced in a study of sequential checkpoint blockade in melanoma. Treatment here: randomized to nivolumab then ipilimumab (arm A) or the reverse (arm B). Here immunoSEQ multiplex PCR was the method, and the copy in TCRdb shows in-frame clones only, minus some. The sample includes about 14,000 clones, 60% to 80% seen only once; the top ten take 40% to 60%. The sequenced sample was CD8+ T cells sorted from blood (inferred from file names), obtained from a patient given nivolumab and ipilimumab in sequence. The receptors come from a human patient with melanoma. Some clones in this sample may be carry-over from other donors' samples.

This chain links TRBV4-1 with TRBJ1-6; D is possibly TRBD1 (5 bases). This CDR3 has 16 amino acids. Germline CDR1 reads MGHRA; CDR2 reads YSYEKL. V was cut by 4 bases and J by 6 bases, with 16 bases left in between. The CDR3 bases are TGCGCCAGCAGCCGGGGGGAGGGGTTCGGTAATTCACCCCTCCACTTT. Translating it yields CASSRGEGFGNSPLHF.

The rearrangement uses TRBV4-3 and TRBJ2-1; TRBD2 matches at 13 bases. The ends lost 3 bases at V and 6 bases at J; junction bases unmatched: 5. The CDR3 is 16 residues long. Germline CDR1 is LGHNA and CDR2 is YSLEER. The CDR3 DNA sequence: TGCGCCAGCAGCCAGAGAACTAGCGGGGGGGCCAATGAGCAGTTCTTC. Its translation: CASSQRTSGGANEQFF.

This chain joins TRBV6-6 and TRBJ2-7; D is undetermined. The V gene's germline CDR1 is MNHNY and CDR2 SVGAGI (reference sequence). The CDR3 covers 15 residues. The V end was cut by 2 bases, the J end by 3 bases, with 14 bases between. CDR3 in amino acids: CASSYPPVNFYEQYF. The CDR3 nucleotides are TGTGCCAGCAGTTACCCCCCGGTTAATTTCTACGAGCAGTACTTC.

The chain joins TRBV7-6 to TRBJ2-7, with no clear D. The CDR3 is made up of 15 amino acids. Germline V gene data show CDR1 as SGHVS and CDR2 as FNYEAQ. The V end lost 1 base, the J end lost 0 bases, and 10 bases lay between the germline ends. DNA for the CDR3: TGTGCCAGCAGCTTAGAGCAGGCGAGCTCCTACGAGCAGTACTTC. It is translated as CASSLEQASSYEQYF.

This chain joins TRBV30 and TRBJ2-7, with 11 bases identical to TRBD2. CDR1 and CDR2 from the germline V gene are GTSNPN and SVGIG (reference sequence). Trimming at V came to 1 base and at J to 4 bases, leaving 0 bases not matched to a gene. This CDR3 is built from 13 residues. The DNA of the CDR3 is TGTGCCTGGAGTGCTAGCGGGGGGTACGAGCAGTACTTC. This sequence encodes CAWSASGGYEQYF.

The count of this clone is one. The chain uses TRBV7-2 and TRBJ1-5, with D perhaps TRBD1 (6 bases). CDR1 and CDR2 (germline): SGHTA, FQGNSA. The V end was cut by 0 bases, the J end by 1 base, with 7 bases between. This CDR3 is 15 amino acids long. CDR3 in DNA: TGTGCCAGCAGCTTAGCGGACAGAAGCAATCAGCCCCAGCATTTT. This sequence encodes CASSLADRSNQPQHF. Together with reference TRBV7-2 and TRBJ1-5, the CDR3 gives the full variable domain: GAGVSQSPSNKVTEKGKDVELRCDPISGHTALYWYRQSLGQGLEFLIYFQGNSAPDKSGLPSDRFSAERTGGSVSTLTIQRTQQEDSAVYLCASSLADRSNQPQHFGDGTRLSIL.

CDR3 in amino acids: CASSTGQRNYGYTF. The CDR3 region has the DNA TGTGCCAGCTCTACCGGACAGAGAAACTATGGCTACACCTTC. The gene calls are TRBV27 and TRBJ1-2, with D maybe TRBD1 (6 bases). The V end was cut by 8 bases, the J end by 2 bases, with 15 bases between. This CDR3 region has 14 residues. CDR1 and CDR2 (germline): MNHEY, SMNVEV (reference sequence).

The CDR3 DNA follows: TGTGCCAGCAGCGGGAGACAGGCAAAAGGAAACACCATATATTTT. It translates to CASSGRQAKGNTIYF. The chain uses TRBV9 and TRBJ1-3; maybe TRBD1 (6 bases). Germline-derived CDR1 and CDR2 are SGDLS and YYNGEE. The CDR3 has 15 residues. Trimming took 3 bases from V and 4 from J, leaving 14 bases between them. Looking up the rest from reference TRBV9 and TRBJ1-3 gives the full variable domain: DSGVTQTPKHLITATGQRVTLRCSPRSGDLSVYWYQQSLDQGLQFLIQYYNGEERAKGNILERFSAQQFPDLHSELNLSSLELGDSALYFCASSGRQAKGNTIYFGEGSWLTVV.

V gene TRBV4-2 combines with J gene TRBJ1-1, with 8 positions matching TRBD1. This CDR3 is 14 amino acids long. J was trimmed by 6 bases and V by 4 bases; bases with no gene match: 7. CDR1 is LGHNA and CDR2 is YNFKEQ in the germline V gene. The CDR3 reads CASSPRTGRPEAFF. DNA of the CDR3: TGTGCCAGCAGCCCACGGACAGGGCGCCCTGAAGCTTTCTTT.

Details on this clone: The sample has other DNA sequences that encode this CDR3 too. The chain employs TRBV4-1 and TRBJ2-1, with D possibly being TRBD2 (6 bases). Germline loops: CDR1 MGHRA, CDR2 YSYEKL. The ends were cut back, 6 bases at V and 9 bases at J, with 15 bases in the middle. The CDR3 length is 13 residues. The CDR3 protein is CASSFAGGPEQFF. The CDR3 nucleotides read TGCGCCAGCAGTTTCGCCGGGGGTCCTGAGCAGTTCTTC.

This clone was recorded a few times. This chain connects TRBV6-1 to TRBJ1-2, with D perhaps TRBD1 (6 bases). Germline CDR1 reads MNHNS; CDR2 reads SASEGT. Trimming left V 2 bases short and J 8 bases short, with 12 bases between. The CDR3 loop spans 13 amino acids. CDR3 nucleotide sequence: TGTGCCAGCAGTGAACTGGACAGCCAGGGCTACACCTTC. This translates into CASSELDSQGYTF.

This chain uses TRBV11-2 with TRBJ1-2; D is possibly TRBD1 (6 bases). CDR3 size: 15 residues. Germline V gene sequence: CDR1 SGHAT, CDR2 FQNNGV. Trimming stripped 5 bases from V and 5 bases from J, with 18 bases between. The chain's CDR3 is CASSPHPDRFYGYTF. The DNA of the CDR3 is TGTGCCAGCAGCCCTCACCCCGACAGGTTTTATGGCTACACCTTC.

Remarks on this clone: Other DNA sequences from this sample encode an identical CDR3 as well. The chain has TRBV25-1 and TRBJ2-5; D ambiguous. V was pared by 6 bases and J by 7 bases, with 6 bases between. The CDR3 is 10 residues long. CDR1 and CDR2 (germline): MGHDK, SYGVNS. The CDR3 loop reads CASSSGTQYF. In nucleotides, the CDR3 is TGTGCCAGCAGCTCGGGGACCCAGTACTTC.

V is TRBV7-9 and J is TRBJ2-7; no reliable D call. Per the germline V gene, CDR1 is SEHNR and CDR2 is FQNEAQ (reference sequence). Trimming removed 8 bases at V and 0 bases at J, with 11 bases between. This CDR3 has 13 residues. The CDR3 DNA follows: TGTGCCAGCCTCCCGAGGTCCTCCTACGAGCAGTACTTC. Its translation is CASLPRSSYEQYF. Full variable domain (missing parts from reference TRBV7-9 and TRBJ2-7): DTGVSQNPRHKITKRGQNVTFRCDPISEHNRLYWYRQTLGQGPEFLTYFQNEAQLEKSRLLSDRFSAERPKGSFSTLEIQRTEQGDSAMYLCASLPRSSYEQYFGPGTRLTVT.